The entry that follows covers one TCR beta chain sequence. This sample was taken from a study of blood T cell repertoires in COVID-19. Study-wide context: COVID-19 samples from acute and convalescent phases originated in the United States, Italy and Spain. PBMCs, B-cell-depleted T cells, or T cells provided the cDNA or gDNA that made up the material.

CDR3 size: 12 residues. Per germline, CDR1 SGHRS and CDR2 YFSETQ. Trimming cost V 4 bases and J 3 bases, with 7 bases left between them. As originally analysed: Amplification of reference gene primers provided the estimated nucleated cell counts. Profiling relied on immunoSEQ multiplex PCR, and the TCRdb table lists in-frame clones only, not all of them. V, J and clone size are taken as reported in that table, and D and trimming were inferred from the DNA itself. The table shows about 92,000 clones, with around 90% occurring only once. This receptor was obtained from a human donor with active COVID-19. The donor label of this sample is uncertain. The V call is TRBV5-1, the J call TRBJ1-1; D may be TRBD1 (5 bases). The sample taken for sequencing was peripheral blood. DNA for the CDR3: TGCGCCAGCAGCCCGGGGGACACTGAAGCTTTCTTT. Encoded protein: CASSPGDTEAFF.